This T cell receptor (beta chain) appears in the sequencing data of a study of cytomegalovirus exposure and HLA in healthy donors. Study results and limitations: Researchers reportedly found TCR beta sequences accurately predicted most subjects' HLA-A and HLA-B alleles. The study assumed roughly uniform donor sequencing depth for presence/absence analyses. TCR beta chains numbering 150 to 200 were designated cytomegalovirus-associated.

The PCR used 60 Vbeta and 13 Jbeta primers. Authors' methods: The count from a later analysis was 70 million to 85 million unique TCR beta chains, roughly 11 million of them shared. Here immunoSEQ multiplex PCR was the method, and the copy in TCRdb shows in-frame clones only, minus some. V, J and clone size were drawn from that table, and D and trimming were deduced from the DNA. The table shows roughly 130,000 clones, with approximately 68% occurring only once. CDR1 and CDR2 from the germline V gene are MNHNS and SASEGT. J was trimmed by 4 bases and V by 5 bases; bases with no gene match: 8. The length of the CDR3 is 14 residues. Comment on this clone: The antigen is unknown.

The chain combines TRBV6-1 with TRBJ2-7; 7 bases match TRBD1. The sequence was obtained from a man between 25 and 39 years old in good health and CMV-seropositive. The sequencing sample was made of PBMCs. CDR3 DNA: TGTGCCAGCAGTCGCGCAGGGACAGTATACGAGCAGTACTTC. Its translation: CASSRAGTVYEQYF.